The 11 T cell receptor beta chains listed next were all sequenced from one sample in a study of identical twins. TCRdb re-derived calls from the 5' RACE reads in MiXCR, one entry per CDR3 protein. This sample yields about 530,000 distinct CDR3 sequences, of which under 25% are seen a single time; approximately 0.49% belongs to the top ten. The same data also went into a second study, on yellow fever vaccine responses in identical twins.

Sequencing was performed on CD4+ T cells sorted from blood. These TCRs come from a woman aged 18-29 years in good health.

There are a few counts of this clonotype. This chain's CDR3 is CSVDVGPKSSGANVLTF. Here the CDR3 DNA reads TGCAGCGTTGATGTCGGACCGAAAAGCTCTGGGGCCAACGTCCTGACTTTC. The J gene is TRBJ2-6, the V gene TRBV29-1, with D unclear. Trimming removed 3 bases from V and 0 bases from J, with 15 bases in between. The CDR3 has 17 amino acids. In germline, CDR1 is SQVTM, CDR2 ANQGSEA.

The chain has TRBV5-1 and TRBJ1-2; D unresolved. Between the trimmed V and J ends, which lost 6 bases and 0 bases, there was a span of 12 bases. CDR1 and CDR2 from the germline V gene are SGHRS and YFSETQ. The CDR3 contains 14 residues. CDR3 bases: TGCGCCAGCACCTCCGCCGATGCTAACTATGGCTACACCTTC. As protein: CASTSADANYGYTF.

The chain has TRBV6-1 and TRBJ2-1; 11 positions match TRBD2. Losses at the gene ends were 2 bases for V and 3 bases for J; bases not matched to a gene: 6. Germline V CDR1 and CDR2: MNHNS, SASEGT. The CDR3 is 17 residues long. The CDR3, as DNA: TGTGCCAGCAGTGAATTTGGGACTAGCGGTAACTACAATGAGCAGTTCTTC. Its protein product is CASSEFGTSGNYNEQFF.

This chain uses TRBV12-5 with TRBJ2-3; 8 positions agree with TRBD2. Germline V gene lookup returns CDR1 LGHNT and CDR2 FRNRAP. The CDR3 runs 16 residues. The V and J ends lost 9 bases and 1 base, in that order; junction bases with no gene match: 12. The CDR3 coding sequence is TGTGCTAGCGCGATGCCGGGGGGGGTCCGCACAGATACGCAGTATTTT. It specifies CASAMPGGVRTDTQYF.

The V gene is TRBV5-1, the J gene TRBJ2-2, with 7 bases that match TRBD1. Germline lookup yields CDR1 SGHRS and CDR2 YFSETQ. Trimming took 6 bases from V and 4 from J; bases not matched to a gene: 6. The CDR3 is 14 residues long. CDR3 nucleotide sequence: TGCGCCAGCAATCGGGACAGAGGCACCGGGGAGCTGTTTTTT. It encodes CASNRDRGTGELFF.

This clonotype was counted at least ten times. The chain is built from TRBV5-1 and TRBJ2-5, with D perhaps matching TRBD1 or TRBD2 (5 bases each). The V gene's germline CDR1 is SGHRS and CDR2 YFSETQ. CDR3 length: 16 residues. V lost 4 bases and J lost 4, with 20 bases in between. The CDR3 nucleotides are TGCGCCAGCAGCGCCACCGGGACCCTAACGGGAGAGACCCAGTACTTC. Its translation: CASSATGTLTGETQYF.

The chain employs TRBV20-1 and TRBJ2-3, with D uncertain. Germline V gene sequence: CDR1 DFQATT, CDR2 SNEGSKA (reference sequence). CDR3 length: 10 residues. Between the trimmed V and J ends, which lost 3 bases and 4 bases, there was a span of 2 bases. Here the CDR3 DNA reads TGCAGTGCTAGCCCAGATACGCAGTATTTT. Residues: CSASPDTQYF.

The table lists this clonotype with a few counts. This sequence joins TRBV5-1 and TRBJ2-1; no firm D call. CDR1 SGHRS and CDR2 YFSETQ come from the germline V gene. The CDR3 has 14 residues. V was trimmed by 4 bases and J by 5 bases, leaving 13 bases between them. CDR3 DNA: TGCGCCAGCAGCGCTTCGTTGACGGACAATGAGCAGTTCTTC. It translates to CASSASLTDNEQFF.

In regard to this clonotype: The CDR3 does not close with the conserved phenylalanine or tryptophan, likely indicating a read error. The J gene is TRBJ2-3, the V gene TRBV18; D uncertain. With 2 bases removed from V and 0 bases from J, the gap between germline ends came to 9 bases. The CDR3 extends over 15 amino acids. Germline values: CDR1 KGHSH, CDR2 LQKENI. CDR3 DNA sequence: TGTGCCAGCTCACCAGAGACACTAAGCACAGATACGCAGTATTCT. Its protein is CASSPETLSTDTQYS.

This sequence joins TRBV5-1 and TRBJ2-3; D perhaps matches TRBD1 (6 bases). The CDR3 has 14 amino acids. Germline V lookup: CDR1 SGHRS, CDR2 YFSETQ. Trimming removed 4 bases from V and 2 bases from J, with 11 bases in between. The CDR3 DNA reads TGCGCCAGCAGCAAAGGACAGTCCACAGATACGCAGTATTTT. Encoded protein: CASSKGQSTDTQYF.

This clonotype was counted between two and nine times. The V gene is TRBV5-1, the J gene TRBJ2-1, with 7 bases lining up with TRBD2. Germline V gene lookup returns CDR1 SGHRS and CDR2 YFSETQ. The CDR3 covers 16 residues. J was trimmed by 5 bases and V by 2 bases; bases with no gene match: 10. This CDR3 reads CASSFERGEKHNEQFF. CDR3 nucleotide sequence: TGCGCCAGCAGCTTTGAACGGGGGGAGAAACACAATGAGCAGTTCTTC.